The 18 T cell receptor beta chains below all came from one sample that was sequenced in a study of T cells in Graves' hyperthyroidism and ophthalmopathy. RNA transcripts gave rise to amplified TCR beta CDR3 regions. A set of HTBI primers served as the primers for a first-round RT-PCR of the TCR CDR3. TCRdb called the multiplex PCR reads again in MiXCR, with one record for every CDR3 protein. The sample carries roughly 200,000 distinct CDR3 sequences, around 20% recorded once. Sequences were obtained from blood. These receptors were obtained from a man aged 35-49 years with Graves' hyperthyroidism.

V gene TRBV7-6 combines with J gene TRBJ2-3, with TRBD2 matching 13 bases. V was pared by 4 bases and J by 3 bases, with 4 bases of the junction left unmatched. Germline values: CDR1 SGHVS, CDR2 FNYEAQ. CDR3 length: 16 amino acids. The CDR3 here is CASSSGLAGETDTQYF. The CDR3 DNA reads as TGTGCCAGCAGCTCAGGACTAGCGGGAGAGACAGATACGCAGTATTTT.

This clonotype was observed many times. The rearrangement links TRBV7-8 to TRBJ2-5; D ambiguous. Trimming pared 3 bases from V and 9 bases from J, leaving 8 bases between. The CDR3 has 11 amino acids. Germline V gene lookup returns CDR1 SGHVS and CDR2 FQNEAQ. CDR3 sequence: CASSLGGAQYF. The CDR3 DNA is TGTGCCAGCAGCTTGGGTGGGGCCCAGTACTTC.

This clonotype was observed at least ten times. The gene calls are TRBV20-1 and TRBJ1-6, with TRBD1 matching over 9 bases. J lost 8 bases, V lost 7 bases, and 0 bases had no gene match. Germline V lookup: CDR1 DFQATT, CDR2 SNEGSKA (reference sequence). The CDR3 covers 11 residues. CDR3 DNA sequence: TGCAGTGGGGACAGGGATTCACCCCTCCACTTT. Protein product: CSGDRDSPLHF.

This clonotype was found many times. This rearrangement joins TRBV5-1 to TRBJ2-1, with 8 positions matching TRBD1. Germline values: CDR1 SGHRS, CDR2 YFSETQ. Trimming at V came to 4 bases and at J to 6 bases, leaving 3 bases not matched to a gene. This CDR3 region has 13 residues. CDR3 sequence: CASSRTGFNEQFF. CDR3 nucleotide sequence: TGCGCCAGCAGCAGGACAGGGTTCAATGAGCAGTTCTTC.

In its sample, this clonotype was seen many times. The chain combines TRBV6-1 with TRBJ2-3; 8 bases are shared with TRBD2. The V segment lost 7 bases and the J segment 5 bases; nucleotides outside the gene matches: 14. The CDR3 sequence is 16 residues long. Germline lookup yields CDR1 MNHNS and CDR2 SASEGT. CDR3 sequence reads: CASTPGVGGAGDTQYF. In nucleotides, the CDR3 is TGTGCCAGCACCCCAGGCGTCGGGGGGGCCGGAGATACGCAGTATTTT.

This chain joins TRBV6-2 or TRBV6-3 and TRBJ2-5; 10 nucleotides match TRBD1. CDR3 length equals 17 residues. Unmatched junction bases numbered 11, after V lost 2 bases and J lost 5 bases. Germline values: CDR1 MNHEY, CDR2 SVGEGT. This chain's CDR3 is CASSYGPGQGYGETQYF. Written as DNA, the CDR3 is TGTGCCAGCAGTTACGGGCCGGGACAGGGGTATGGTGAGACCCAGTACTTC.

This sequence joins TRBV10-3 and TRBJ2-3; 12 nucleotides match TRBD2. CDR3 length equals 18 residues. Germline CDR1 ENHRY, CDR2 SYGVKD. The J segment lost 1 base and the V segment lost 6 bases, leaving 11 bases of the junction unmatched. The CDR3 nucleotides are TGTGCCATCAGAACCCCTAGCGGGGGGGCCGTGGGCACAGATACGCAGTATTTT. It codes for CAIRTPSGGAVGTDTQYF.

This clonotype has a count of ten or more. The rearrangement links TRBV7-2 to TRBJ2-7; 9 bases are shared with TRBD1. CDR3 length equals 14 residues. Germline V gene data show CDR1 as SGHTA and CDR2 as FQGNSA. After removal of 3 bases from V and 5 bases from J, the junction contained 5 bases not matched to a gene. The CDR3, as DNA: TGTGCCAGCAGCTTTGGACAGGGGTTCAACGAGCAGTACTTC. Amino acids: CASSFGQGFNEQYF.

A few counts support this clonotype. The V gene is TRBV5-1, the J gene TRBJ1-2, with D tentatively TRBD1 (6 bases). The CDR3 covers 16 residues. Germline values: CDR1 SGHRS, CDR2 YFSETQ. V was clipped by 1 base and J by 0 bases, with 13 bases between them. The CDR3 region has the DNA TGCGCCAGCAGCTTGTCCAGGGGATCAGCTAACTATGGCTACACCTTC. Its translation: CASSLSRGSANYGYTF. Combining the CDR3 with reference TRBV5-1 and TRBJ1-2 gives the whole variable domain KAGVTQTPRYLIKTRGQQVTLSCSPISGHRSVSWYQQTPGQGLQFLFEYFSETQRNKGNFPGRFSGRQFSNSRSEMNVSTLELGDSALYLCASSLSRGSANYGYTFGSGTRLTVV.

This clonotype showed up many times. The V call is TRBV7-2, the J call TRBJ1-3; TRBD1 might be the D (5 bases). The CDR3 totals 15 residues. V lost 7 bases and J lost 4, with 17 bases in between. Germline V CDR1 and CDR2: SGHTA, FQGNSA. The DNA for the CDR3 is TGTGCCAGCACCACCCTGGGACTCTGGGGAAACACCATATATTTT. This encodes CASTTLGLWGNTIYF.

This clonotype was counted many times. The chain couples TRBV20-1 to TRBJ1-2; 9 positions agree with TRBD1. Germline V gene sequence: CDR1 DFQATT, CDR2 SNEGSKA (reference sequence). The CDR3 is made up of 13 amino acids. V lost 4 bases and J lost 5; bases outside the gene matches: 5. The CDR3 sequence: CSATRDRDYGYTF. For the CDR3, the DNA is TGCAGTGCTACCCGGGACAGGGATTATGGCTACACCTTC.

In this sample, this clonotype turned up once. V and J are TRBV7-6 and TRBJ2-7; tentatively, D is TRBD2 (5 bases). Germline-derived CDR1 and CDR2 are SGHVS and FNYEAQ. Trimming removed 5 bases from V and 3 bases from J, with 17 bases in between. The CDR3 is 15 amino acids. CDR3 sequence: CASSPRAGGIYEQYF. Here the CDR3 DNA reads TGTGCCAGCAGCCCGAGGGCAGGAGGAATCTACGAGCAGTACTTC.

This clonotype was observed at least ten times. As DNA, the CDR3 is TGTGCCAGCAGCCGAATGGCGTCTAGCACAGATACGCAGTATTTT. This gives the protein CASSRMASSTDTQYF. The chain couples TRBV6-1 to TRBJ2-3; D unresolved. This CDR3 is 15 amino acids long. Trimming removed 6 bases from V and 0 bases from J, with 13 bases in between. Germline CDR1 is MNHNS and CDR2 is SASEGT.

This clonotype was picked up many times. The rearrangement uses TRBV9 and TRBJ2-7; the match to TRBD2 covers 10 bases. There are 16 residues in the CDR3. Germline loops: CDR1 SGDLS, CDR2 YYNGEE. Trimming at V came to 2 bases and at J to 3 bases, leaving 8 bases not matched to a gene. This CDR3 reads CASSVRTSGTLYEQYF. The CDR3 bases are TGTGCCAGCAGCGTTAGGACTAGCGGTACCCTCTACGAGCAGTACTTC.

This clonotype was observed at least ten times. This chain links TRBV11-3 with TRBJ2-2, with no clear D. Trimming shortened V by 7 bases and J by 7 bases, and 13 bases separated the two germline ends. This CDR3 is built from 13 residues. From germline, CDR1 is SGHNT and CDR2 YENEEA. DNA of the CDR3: TGTGCCAGCAAAGCCTCCGGAATCGGGGAGCTGTTTTTT. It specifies CASKASGIGELFF.

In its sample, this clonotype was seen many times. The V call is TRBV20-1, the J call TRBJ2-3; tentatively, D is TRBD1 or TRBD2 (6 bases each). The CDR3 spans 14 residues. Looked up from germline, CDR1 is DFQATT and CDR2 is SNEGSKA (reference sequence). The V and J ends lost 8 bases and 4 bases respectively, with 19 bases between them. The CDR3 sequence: CSCGDRRGPDTQYF. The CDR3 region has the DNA TGCAGTTGTGGAGACAGGAGGGGACCAGATACGCAGTATTTT.

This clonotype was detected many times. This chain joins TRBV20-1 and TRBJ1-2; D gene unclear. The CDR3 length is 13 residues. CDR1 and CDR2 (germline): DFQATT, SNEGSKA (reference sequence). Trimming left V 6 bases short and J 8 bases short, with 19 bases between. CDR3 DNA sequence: TGCAGTGCCTCTCCGGCAGGCGGAGGAGGCTACACCTTC. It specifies CSASPAGGGGYTF.

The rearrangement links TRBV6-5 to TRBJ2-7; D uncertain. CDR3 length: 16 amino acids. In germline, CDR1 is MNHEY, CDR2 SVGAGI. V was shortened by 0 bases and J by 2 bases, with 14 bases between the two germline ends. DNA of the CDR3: TGTGCCAGCAGTTACTCCTCAGGTAGCTGGACCTACGAGCAGTACTTC. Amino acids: CASSYSSGSWTYEQYF.